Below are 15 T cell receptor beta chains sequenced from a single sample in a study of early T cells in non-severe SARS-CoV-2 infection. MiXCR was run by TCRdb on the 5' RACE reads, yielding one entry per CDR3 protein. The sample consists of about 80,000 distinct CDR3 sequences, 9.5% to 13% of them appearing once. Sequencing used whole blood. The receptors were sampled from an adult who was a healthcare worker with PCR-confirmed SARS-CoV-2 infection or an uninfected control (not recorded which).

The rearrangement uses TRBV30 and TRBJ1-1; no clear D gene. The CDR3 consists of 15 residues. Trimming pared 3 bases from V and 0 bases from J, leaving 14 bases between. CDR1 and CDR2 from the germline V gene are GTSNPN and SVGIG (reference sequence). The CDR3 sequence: CAWRSPDRLNTEAFF. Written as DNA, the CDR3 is TGTGCCTGGAGGTCCCCTGACCGCTTGAACACTGAAGCTTTCTTT.

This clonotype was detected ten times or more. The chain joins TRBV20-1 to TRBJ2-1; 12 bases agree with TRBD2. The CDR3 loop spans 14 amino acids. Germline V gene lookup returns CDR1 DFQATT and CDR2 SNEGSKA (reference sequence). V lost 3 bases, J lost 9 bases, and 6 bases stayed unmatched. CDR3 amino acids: CSASLAGGRGEQFF. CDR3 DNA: TGCAGTGCTAGCCTAGCGGGAGGGCGGGGTGAGCAGTTCTTC.

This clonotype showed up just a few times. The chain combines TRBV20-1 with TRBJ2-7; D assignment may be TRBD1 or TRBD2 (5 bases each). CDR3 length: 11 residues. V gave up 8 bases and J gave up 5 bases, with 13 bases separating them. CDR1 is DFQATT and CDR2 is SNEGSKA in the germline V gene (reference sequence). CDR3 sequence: CSLLGDDEQYF. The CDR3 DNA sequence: TGCAGTCTGCTTGGGGACGACGAGCAGTACTTC.

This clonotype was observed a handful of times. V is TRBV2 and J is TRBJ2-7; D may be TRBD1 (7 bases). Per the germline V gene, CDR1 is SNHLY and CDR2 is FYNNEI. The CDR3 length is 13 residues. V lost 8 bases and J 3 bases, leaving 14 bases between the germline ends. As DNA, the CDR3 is TGTGCCAGCGGGGGGCAGGGGGACTACGAGCAGTACTTC. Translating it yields CASGGQGDYEQYF.

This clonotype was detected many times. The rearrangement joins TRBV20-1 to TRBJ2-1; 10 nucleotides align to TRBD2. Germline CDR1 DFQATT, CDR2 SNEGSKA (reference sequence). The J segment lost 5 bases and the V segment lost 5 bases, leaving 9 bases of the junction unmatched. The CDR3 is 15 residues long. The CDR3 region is CSALHSGRIDNEQFF. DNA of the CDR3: TGCAGTGCTCTGCATAGCGGGAGGATCGACAATGAGCAGTTCTTC.

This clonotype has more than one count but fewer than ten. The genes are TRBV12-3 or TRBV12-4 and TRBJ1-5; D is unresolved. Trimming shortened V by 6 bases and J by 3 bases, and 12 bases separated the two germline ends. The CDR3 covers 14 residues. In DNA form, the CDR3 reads TGTGCCAGCAGGAACGCTTTACTCAATCAGCCCCAGCATTTT. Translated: CASRNALLNQPQHF.

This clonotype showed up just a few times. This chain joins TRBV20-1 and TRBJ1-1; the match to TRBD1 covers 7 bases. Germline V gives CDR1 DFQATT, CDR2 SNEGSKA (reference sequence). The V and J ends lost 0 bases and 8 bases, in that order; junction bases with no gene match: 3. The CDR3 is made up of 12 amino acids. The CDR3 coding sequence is TGCAGTGCTAGAGAGACAGGGTGGGAAGCTTTCTTT. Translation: CSARETGWEAFF.

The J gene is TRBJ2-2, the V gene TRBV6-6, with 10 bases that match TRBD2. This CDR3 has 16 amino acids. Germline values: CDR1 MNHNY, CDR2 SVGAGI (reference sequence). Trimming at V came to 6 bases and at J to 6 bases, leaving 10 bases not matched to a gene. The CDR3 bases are TGTGCCAGCAGCCCCCCGGGACTAGCGAGGGCCGGGGAGCTGTTTTTT. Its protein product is CASSPPGLARAGELFF.

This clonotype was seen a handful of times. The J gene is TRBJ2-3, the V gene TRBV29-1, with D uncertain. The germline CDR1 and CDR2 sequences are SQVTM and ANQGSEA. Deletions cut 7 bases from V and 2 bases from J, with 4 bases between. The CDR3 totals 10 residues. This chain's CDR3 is CSGLTDTQYF. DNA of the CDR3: TGCAGCGGCCTCACAGATACGCAGTATTTT.

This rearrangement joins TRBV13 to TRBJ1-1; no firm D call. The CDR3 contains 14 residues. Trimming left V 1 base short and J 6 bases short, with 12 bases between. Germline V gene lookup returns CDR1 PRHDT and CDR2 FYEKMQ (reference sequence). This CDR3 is CASSLVRLTAEAFF. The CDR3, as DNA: TGTGCCAGCAGCTTAGTGCGGTTAACAGCTGAAGCTTTCTTT.

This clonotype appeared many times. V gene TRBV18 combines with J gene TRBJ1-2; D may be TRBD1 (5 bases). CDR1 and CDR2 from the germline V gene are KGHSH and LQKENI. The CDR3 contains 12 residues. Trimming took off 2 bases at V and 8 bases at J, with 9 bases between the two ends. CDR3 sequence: CASSPDSNGYTF. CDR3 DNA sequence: TGTGCCAGCTCACCAGACAGTAACGGCTACACCTTC. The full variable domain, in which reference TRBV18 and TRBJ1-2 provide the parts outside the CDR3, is NAGVMQNPRHLVRRRGQEARLRCSPMKGHSHVYWYRQLPEEGLKFMVYLQKENIIDESGMPKERFSAEFPKEGPSILRIQQVVRGDSAAYFCASSPDSNGYTFGSGTRLTVV.

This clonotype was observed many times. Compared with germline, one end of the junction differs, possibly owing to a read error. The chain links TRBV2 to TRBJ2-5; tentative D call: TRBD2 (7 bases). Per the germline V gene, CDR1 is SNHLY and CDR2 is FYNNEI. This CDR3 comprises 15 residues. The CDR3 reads CASSEGGARPGTQYF. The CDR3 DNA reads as TGTGCCAGCAGCGAAGGGGGGGCGAGGCCAGGGACCCAGTACTTC.

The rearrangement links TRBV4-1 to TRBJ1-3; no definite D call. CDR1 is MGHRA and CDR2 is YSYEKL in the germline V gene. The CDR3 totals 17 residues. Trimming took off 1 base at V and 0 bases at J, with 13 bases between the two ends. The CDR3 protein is CASSQGRAYISGNTIYF. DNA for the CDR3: TGCGCCAGCAGCCAAGGTAGAGCCTACATCTCTGGAAACACCATATATTTT.

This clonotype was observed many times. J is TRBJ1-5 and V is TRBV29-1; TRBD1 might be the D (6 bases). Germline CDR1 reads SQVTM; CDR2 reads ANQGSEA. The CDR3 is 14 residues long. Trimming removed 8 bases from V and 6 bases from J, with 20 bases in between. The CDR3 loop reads CSTRSHRDGQPQHF. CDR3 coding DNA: TGCAGCACGCGCAGCCACAGGGATGGTCAGCCCCAGCATTTT.

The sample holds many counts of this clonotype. The CDR3 reads CASSKASYEQYF. The CDR3 DNA reads as TGTGCCAGCAGTAAGGCAAGCTACGAGCAGTACTTC. The chain has TRBV2 and TRBJ2-7; the D is unclear. Germline-derived CDR1 and CDR2 are SNHLY and FYNNEI. V lost 5 bases and J 3 bases, leaving 8 bases between the germline ends. This CDR3 comprises 12 residues.